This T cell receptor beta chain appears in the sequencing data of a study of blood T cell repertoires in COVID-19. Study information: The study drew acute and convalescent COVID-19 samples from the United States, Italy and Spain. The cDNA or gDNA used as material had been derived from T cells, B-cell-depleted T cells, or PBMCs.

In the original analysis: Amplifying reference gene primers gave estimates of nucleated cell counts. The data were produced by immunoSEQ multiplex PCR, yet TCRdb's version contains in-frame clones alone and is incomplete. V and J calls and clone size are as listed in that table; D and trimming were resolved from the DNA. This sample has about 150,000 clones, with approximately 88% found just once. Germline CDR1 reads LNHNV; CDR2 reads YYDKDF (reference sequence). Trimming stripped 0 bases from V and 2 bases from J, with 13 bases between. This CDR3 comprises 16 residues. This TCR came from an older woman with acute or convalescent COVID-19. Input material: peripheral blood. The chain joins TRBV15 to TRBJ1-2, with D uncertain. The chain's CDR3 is CATSREGGILNYGYTF. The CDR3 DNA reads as TGTGCCACCAGCAGAGAGGGAGGTATCCTGAACTATGGCTACACCTTC.